These T cell receptor beta chains were read from a single sample in a study of technical replicates of blood from a few donors. Clones were sequenced by immunoSEQ multiplex PCR, and TCRdb holds only the in-frame ones, with some missing. The table includes 70,000 to 90,000 clones, 94% detected once. The sample taken for sequencing was T cells isolated from PBMCs. These receptors were obtained from a human donor in good health. CDR3s include the opening cysteine and the closing phenylalanine or tryptophan.

v_call,j_call,cdr3_aa
TRBV29-1,TRBJ1-1,CSGGTGRNTEAFF
TRBV11-3,TRBJ2-1,CASSSQGYNEQFF
TRBV5-1,TRBJ2-7,CASSLDGDSGYYEQYF
TRBV4-1,TRBJ2-2,CASSELASYTGELFF
TRBV7-9,TRBJ1-2,CASSFRRGTGGLYGYTF
TRBV25-1,TRBJ1-2,CASSATGEYYGYTF
TRBV29-1,TRBJ2-2,CSVELTRGELFF
TRBV27,TRBJ2-7,CASSPGTSGYEQYF
TRBV29-1,TRBJ1-1,CSAPGQTSEAFF
TRBV5-1,TRBJ1-2,CASSLEGGRYGYTF
TRBV27,TRBJ2-5,CASSLSILAEETQYF
TRBV7-9,TRBJ2-5,CASSLDVREETQYF
TRBV9,TRBJ2-3,CASSEEREGTDTQYF
TRBV2,TRBJ1-3,CASSVVLNSGNTIYF
TRBV30,TRBJ1-1,CAWSGYGANMNTEAFF
TRBV27,TRBJ2-3,CASSHPSGFTDTQYF
TRBV7-8,TRBJ2-7,CASSHGQDRYEQYF
TRBV30,TRBJ1-4,CAWSVSGQREKLFF
TRBV6-1,TRBJ2-2,CASGQGLGTGELFF
TRBV28,TRBJ1-1,CASREPGREDTEAFF
TRBV5-1,TRBJ1-1,CASSSHREQAFF
TRBV15,TRBJ2-2,CATRPGQNTGELFF
TRBV2,TRBJ2-7,CASKPGLAVPEQYF
TRBV6-5,TRBJ2-7,CASSRSGRAGEQYF
TRBV5-4,TRBJ2-3,CASSSGVSTDTQYF
TRBV7-3,TRBJ2-1,CASSLGGAGGWKNEQFF
TRBV10-3,TRBJ1-1,CAISGTGEVGTEAFF
TRBV7-2,TRBJ2-7,CASSGGRDRYEQYF
TRBV30,TRBJ2-7,CAWSPGLADSYEQYF
TRBV15,TRBJ2-1,CATSSIAGVENEQFF
TRBV7-2,TRBJ2-1,CASSTNRFDRAGSKFF
TRBV7-2,TRBJ2-3,CASSLTGNTQYF
TRBV28,TRBJ2-5,CASRLSILETQYF
TRBV4-2,TRBJ2-1,CASSIPTSGRSGTYNEQFF
TRBV28,TRBJ1-3,CASRTVGNTIYF
TRBV5-1,TRBJ2-1,CASSFTSLYNEQFF
TRBV7-9,TRBJ2-7,CASDPGWEQYF
TRBV6-4,TRBJ2-3,CASSDGGSGADTQYF
TRBV5-1,TRBJ2-2,CASSSLAGEVPGELFF
TRBV11-3,TRBJ1-1,CASSWEVDTEAFF
TRBV30,TRBJ1-5,CAWSLTEYQPQHF